This passage covers 8 T cell receptor beta chains from one sample sequenced in a study of cytomegalovirus exposure and HLA in healthy donors. TCRdb keeps only in-frame clones here, not all; method: immunoSEQ multiplex PCR. The sample lists 300,000 to 400,000 clones; approximately 90% were seen once. Sequencing was done on a sample of PBMCs. The receptors originated from a woman aged 18-35 years in good health and CMV-seronegative.

The chain is built from TRBV5-1 and TRBJ2-7; D might be TRBD2 (7 bases). V lost 4 bases and J 2 bases, leaving 19 bases between the germline ends. The CDR3 has 16 residues. CDR1 is SGHRS, CDR2 YFSETQ, per germline. CDR3 loop: CASSPRGARPAYEQYF. The CDR3 DNA is TGCGCCAGCAGCCCCCGGGGGGCCCGTCCCGCCTACGAGCAGTACTTC. Combining the CDR3 with reference TRBV5-1 and TRBJ2-7 gives the whole variable domain KAGVTQTPRYLIKTRGQQVTLSCSPISGHRSVSWYQQTPGQGLQFLFEYFSETQRNKGNFPGRFSGRQFSNSRSEMNVSTLELGDSALYLCASSPRGARPAYEQYFGPGTRLTVT.

This chain joins TRBV2 and TRBJ2-7; 7 nucleotides line up with TRBD2. This CDR3 is 16 amino acids long. Looked up from germline, CDR1 is SNHLY and CDR2 is FYNNEI. Trimming at V came to 0 bases and at J to 3 bases, leaving 8 bases not matched to a gene. The chain's CDR3 is CASSEAGRELGYEQYF. The CDR3 coding sequence is TGTGCCAGCAGTGAAGCGGGGCGGGAGTTAGGCTACGAGCAGTACTTC.

This chain joins TRBV6-4 and TRBJ2-1, with D perhaps TRBD2 (6 bases). Trimming left V 0 bases short and J 8 bases short, with 14 bases between. The CDR3 is 15 residues long. From germline, CDR1 is MRHNA and CDR2 SNTAGT. As DNA, the CDR3 is TGTGCCAGCAGTGACTCGATGGCTAGCGCCCATGAGCAGTTCTTC. It is translated as CASSDSMASAHEQFF.

The V gene is TRBV10-1, the J gene TRBJ2-1, with 7 bases lining up with TRBD1. Germline loops: CDR1 WNHNN, CDR2 SYGVQD (reference sequence). Germline trimming cut 1 base from V and 7 bases from J; bases unmatched to any gene: 10. CDR3 size: 16 residues. Written as DNA, the CDR3 is TGCGCCAGCAGTGAGTTTGGCGACAGGGAGTTGAATGAGCAGTTCTTC. Translated: CASSEFGDRELNEQFF.

This clone was seen once. The chain combines TRBV5-1 with TRBJ2-7; 8 positions match TRBD1. The V gene's germline CDR1 is SGHRS and CDR2 YFSETQ. V shed 0 bases and J 3 bases; nucleotides not matched to a gene: 8. The length of the CDR3 is 16 residues. Here the CDR3 DNA reads TGCGCCAGCAGCTTGGGGATTCCGGGACAGGTCTACGAGCAGTACTTC. Its translation: CASSLGIPGQVYEQYF.

CDR3 DNA: TGCGCCAGCAGCGTGGGACAGCACATCAGTACCGGAAACACCATATATTTT. It codes for CASSVGQHISTGNTIYF. J is TRBJ1-3 and V is TRBV5-1; 7 nucleotides line up with TRBD1. Germline CDR1 reads SGHRS; CDR2 reads YFSETQ. The ends lost 4 bases at V and 4 bases at J; junction bases unmatched: 14. CDR3 length: 17 residues.

The V and J genes are TRBV7-8 and TRBJ1-1; a weak D match, TRBD1 (6 bases). CDR1 is SGHVS, CDR2 FQNEAQ, per germline. The length of the CDR3 is 12 residues. Deletions cut 5 bases from V and 5 bases from J, with 9 bases between. The CDR3 DNA reads TGTGCCAGCAGCGAACAGGGAACTGAAGCTTTCTTT. Amino acids: CASSEQGTEAFF.

This clone was detected only once. The chain joins TRBV4-1 to TRBJ2-1, with 7 positions matching TRBD2. This CDR3 has 16 residues. V dropped 3 bases and J dropped 0; count of bases not matched to a gene: 5. Germline V CDR1 and CDR2: MGHRA, YSYEKL. This CDR3 reads CASSHGGLSSYNEQFF. The DNA of the CDR3 is TGCGCCAGCAGCCATGGGGGACTATCCTCCTACAATGAGCAGTTCTTC.